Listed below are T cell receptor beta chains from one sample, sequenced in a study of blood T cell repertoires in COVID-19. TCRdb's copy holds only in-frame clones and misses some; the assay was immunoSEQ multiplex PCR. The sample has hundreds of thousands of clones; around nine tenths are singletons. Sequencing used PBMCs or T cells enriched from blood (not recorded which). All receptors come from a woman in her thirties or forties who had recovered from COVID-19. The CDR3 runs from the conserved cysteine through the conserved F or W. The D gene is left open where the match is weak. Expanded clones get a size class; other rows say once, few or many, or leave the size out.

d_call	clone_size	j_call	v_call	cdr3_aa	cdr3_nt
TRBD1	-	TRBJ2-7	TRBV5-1	CASSSRDRSEQYF	TGCGCCAGCAGCTCCCGGGACAGATCCGAGCAGTACTTC
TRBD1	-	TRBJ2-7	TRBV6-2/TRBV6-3	CASSYGQGAYEQYF	TGTGCCAGCAGTTATGGACAGGGGGCTTACGAGCAGTACTTC
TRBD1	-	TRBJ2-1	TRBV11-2	CASSLDLGQGAYNEQFF	TGTGCCAGCAGCTTAGATTTGGGCCAGGGGGCCTACAATGAGCAGTTCTTC
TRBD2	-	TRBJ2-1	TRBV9	CASSVSRAKRGNEQFF	TGTGCCAGCAGCGTAAGTCGCGCGAAGCGGGGGAATGAGCAGTTCTTC
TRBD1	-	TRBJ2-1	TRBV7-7	CASSIGTGPHNEQFF	TGTGCTAGCAGCATAGGGACAGGGCCCCACAATGAGCAGTTCTTC
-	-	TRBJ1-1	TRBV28	CATCLHGMNTEAFF	TGTGCCACCTGTCTTCACGGGATGAACACTGAAGCTTTCTTT
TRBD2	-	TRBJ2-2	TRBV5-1	CASSGRTGGTTGELFF	TGCGCCAGCAGCGGTCGGACGGGGGGGACCACCGGGGAGCTGTTTTTT
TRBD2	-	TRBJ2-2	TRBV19	CASRSREGRDTGELFF	TGTGCCAGTAGAAGTCGGGAGGGCCGTGACACCGGGGAGCTGTTTTTT
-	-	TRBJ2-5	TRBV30	CAWSAPAAQYF	TGTGCCTGGAGTGCCCCCGCGGCCCAGTACTTC
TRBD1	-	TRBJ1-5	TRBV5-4	CASSPGQGHNQPQHF	TGTGCCAGCAGCCCTGGACAGGGACACAATCAGCCCCAGCATTTT
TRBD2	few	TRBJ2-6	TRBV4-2	CASSQELAGGSGANVLTF	TGTGCCAGCAGCCAAGAACTAGCGGGTGGCTCTGGGGCCAACGTCCTGACTTTC
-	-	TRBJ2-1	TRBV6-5	CASSYSTDEQFF	TGTGCCAGCAGTTATTCAACGGATGAGCAGTTCTTC
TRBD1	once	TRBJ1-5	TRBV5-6	CASSFTGGAGNQPQHF	TGTGCCAGCAGCTTTACAGGGGGCGCGGGGAATCAGCCCCAGCATTTT
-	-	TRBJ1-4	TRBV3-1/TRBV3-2	CASSWQGSEKLFF	TGTGCCAGCTCTTGGCAGGGGAGCGAAAAACTGTTTTTT
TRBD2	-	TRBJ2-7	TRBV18	CASSPSGGAYEQYF	TGTGCCAGCTCACCAAGCGGGGGAGCCTACGAGCAGTACTTC
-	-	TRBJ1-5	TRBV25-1	CASQGDSNQPQHF	TGTGCCAGCCAGGGTGATAGCAATCAGCCCCAGCATTTT
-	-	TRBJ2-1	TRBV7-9	CASSPQLGLTLGNEQFF	TGTGCCAGCAGCCCTCAGTTAGGACTAACCCTAGGGAATGAGCAGTTCTTC